Shown below are 28 T cell receptor beta chains from a single sample sequenced in a study of CD8+CD57+ T cells in acquired aplastic anemia. Genomic DNA provided the template from which TCR beta VDJ and CDR3 profiles were obtained. TCRdb redid the calling of the reads with MiXCR, one entry per CDR3 protein. The sample includes about 290,000 distinct CDR3 sequences, under 60% of them seen just once. Before being chosen for sequencing, patients had shown CD8+CD57+ cell expansion by flow cytometry. The sequencing input was sorted CD4+, CD8+, or CD8+CD57+ T cells (not recorded which) from PBMCs. These receptors originate from a human donor with aplastic anemia.

V usage is TRBV20-1 and J usage is TRBJ2-7; 9 bases align to TRBD1. Germline lookup yields CDR1 DFQATT and CDR2 SNEGSKA (reference sequence). There are 14 residues in the CDR3. Unmatched junction bases numbered 6, after V lost 5 bases and J lost 1 base. The chain's CDR3 is CSAWDRVGSYEQYF. The CDR3 nucleotides are TGCAGTGCTTGGGACAGGGTCGGGTCCTACGAGCAGTACTTC.

Comments on this clonotype: At one end, the junction sequence differs from germline, possibly due to a read error. V and J are TRBV12-3 or TRBV12-4 and TRBJ1-3; D unresolved. The CDR3 sequence is 12 residues long. Here the CDR3 DNA reads TGTGCCAGCAGTTTTGAGGGAAACACCATGTATTTT. As protein: CASSFEGNTMYF.

A remark on this clonotype: Likely a read error: the CDR3 ends without its conserved phenylalanine or tryptophan. The chain joins TRBV18 to TRBJ1-5; perhaps TRBD1 as D (6 bases). The V end lost 6 bases, the J end lost 3 bases, and 12 bases lay between the germline ends. Germline V CDR1 and CDR2: KGHSH, LQKENI. The CDR3 has 14 amino acids. The CDR3 nucleotides read TGTGCCAGCTCGTCAACAGGGATCAATCAGCCCCAGCATTTA. As protein: CASSSTGINQPQHL.

There are a few counts of this clonotype. This chain connects TRBV9 to TRBJ1-2; tentatively, D is TRBD1 (5 bases). Germline CDR1 reads SGDLS; CDR2 reads YYNGEE. The V end was cut by 1 base, the J end by 9 bases, with 13 bases between. This CDR3 has 13 residues. The CDR3 sequence: CASSVLPQDSYTF. CDR3 nucleotide sequence: TGTGCCAGCAGCGTACTACCACAGGATAGCTACACCTTC.

The rearrangement links TRBV2 to TRBJ1-2, with 7 bases identical to TRBD1. CDR3 length equals 16 residues. J lost 0 bases, V lost 4 bases, and 8 bases had no gene match. Germline V gives CDR1 SNHLY, CDR2 FYNNEI. CDR3 coding DNA: TGTGCCAGCAGTGGTAAAGGGGGCAAGACTAACTATGGCTACACCTTC. This codes for CASSGKGGKTNYGYTF.

On this clonotype: The junction and the germline gene differ at one end; a read error may be behind it. DNA for the CDR3: TGTGCCAGTAGTGGGGCAGAGCAAACAGGGCAGTTATTC. This sequence encodes CASSGAEQTGQLF. V gene TRBV19 combines with J gene TRBJ2-1; tentative D call: TRBD1 (6 bases). The length of the CDR3 is 13 residues. CDR1 LNHDA and CDR2 SQIVND come from the germline V gene (reference sequence).

Comment on this clonotype: No conserved phenylalanine or tryptophan is present at the end of the CDR3, so a read error is the likely explanation. The J gene is TRBJ2-3, the V gene TRBV24-1; D not certain. Per the germline V gene, CDR1 is KGHDR and CDR2 is SFDVKD. The V gene lost 4 bases and the J gene lost 2 bases, with 12 bases spanning the gap. The CDR3 totals 15 residues. CDR3 bases: TGTGCCACCAGTGACTGGGGTCGAAACACAGATACGCAGTATGTT. This sequence encodes CATSDWGRNTDTQYV.

Only one count was recorded for this clonotype. J is TRBJ2-3 and V is TRBV7-9, with D tentatively TRBD2 (5 bases). Germline V gene lookup returns CDR1 SEHNR and CDR2 FQNEAQ (reference sequence). Trimming removed 5 bases from V and 6 bases from J, with 18 bases in between. The CDR3 sequence is 15 residues long. Here the CDR3 reads CASSLKDSRWDTQYF. In DNA form, the CDR3 reads TGTGCCAGCAGCCTTAAGGACTCGAGATGGGATACGCAGTATTTT. Full variable domain (missing parts from reference TRBV7-9 and TRBJ2-3): DTGVSQNPRHKITKRGQNVTFRCDPISEHNRLYWYRQTLGQGPEFLTYFQNEAQLEKSRLLSDRFSAERPKGSFSTLEIQRTEQGDSAMYLCASSLKDSRWDTQYFGPGTRLTVL.

The V gene is TRBV7-9, the J gene TRBJ1-3; the D is unclear. V was shortened by 5 bases and J by 7 bases, with 9 bases between the two germline ends. Germline CDR1 and CDR2: SEHNR and FQNEAQ (reference sequence). The CDR3 consists of 12 residues. The CDR3 protein is CASSADVNTIYF. The CDR3 bases are TGTGCCAGCAGCGCGGACGTGAACACCATATATTTT.

The chain uses TRBV10-3 and TRBJ1-6; TRBD1 matches 10 bases. Germline-derived CDR1 and CDR2 are ENHRY and SYGVKD. The CDR3 loop spans 16 amino acids. The V segment lost 0 bases and the J segment 10 bases; nucleotides outside the gene matches: 6. In nucleotides, the CDR3 is TGTGCCATCAGTGAGTCGGGACAGGGGAGAGGCTCACCCCTCCACTTT. It specifies CAISESGQGRGSPLHF.

The chain has TRBV29-1 and TRBJ1-6; TRBD1 agrees at 7 bases. The CDR3 is 13 amino acids. V was clipped by 5 bases and J by 8 bases; unmatched bases: 6. The V gene's germline CDR1 is SQVTM and CDR2 ANQGSEA. CDR3 protein: CSVQVGGDSPLHF. CDR3 nucleotide sequence: TGCAGCGTTCAAGTAGGGGGCGATTCACCCCTCCACTTT. The variable domain in full, completed from reference TRBV29-1 and TRBJ1-6, reads SAVISQKPSRDICQRGTSLTIQCQVDSQVTMMFWYRQQPGQSLTLIATANQGSEATYESGFVIDKFPISRPNLTFSTLTVSNMSPEDSSIYLCSVQVGGDSPLHFGNGTRLTVT.

This clonotype was detected ten times or more. The genes are TRBV20-1 and TRBJ1-1; the D is unclear. Trimming cost V 6 bases and J 5 bases, with 19 bases left between them. CDR1 is DFQATT, CDR2 SNEGSKA, per germline (reference sequence). The CDR3 covers 14 residues. The CDR3 reads CSASGNSMGTEAFF. As DNA, the CDR3 is TGCAGTGCCTCGGGGAACTCAATGGGGACTGAAGCTTTCTTT.

With regard to this clonotype: Mismatch with germline at one junction end may stem from a read error. V gene TRBV7-9 combines with J gene TRBJ2-7; TRBD1 matches 7 bases. CDR1 and CDR2 from the germline V gene are SEHNR and FQNEAQ (reference sequence). This CDR3 region has 15 residues. This CDR3 is CASSSDRDSSYEQYF. The DNA of the CDR3 is TGCGCCAGCAGCTCCGATAGGGACAGCTCTTACGAGCAGTACTTC.

At least ten counts were recorded for this clonotype. The chain couples TRBV12-3 or TRBV12-4 to TRBJ2-3, with D unclear. CDR3 length: 13 amino acids. V was pared by 6 bases and J by 0 bases, with 7 bases between. In nucleotides, the CDR3 is TGTGCCAGCAGACAGACCAGCACAGATACGCAGTATTTT. Amino acid sequence: CASRQTSTDTQYF.

The chain couples TRBV7-9 to TRBJ2-3; unclear D gene. In germline, CDR1 is SEHNR, CDR2 FQNEAQ (reference sequence). Trimming removed 5 bases at V and 5 bases at J, with 8 bases between. This CDR3 region has 12 residues. CDR3 in amino acids: CASSHAGDTQYF. In nucleotides, the CDR3 is TGTGCCAGCAGCCACGCCGGAGATACGCAGTATTTT.

The chain couples TRBV24-1 to TRBJ2-5, with D possibly TRBD2 on 7 matching bases. CDR3 length: 17 residues. Trimming cost V 4 bases and J 5 bases, with 22 bases left between them. CDR1 and CDR2 (germline): KGHDR, SFDVKD. CDR3 bases: TGTGCCACCAGTGACCGGACAGAGGGGACTACCGGGGAGACCCAGTACTTC. It is translated as CATSDRTEGTTGETQYF.

The gene calls are TRBV19 and TRBJ2-1, with 7 bases lining up with TRBD2. V gave up 5 bases and J gave up 5 bases; unmatched junction bases: 6. There are 14 residues in the CDR3. Per the germline V gene, CDR1 is LNHDA and CDR2 is SQIVND (reference sequence). This CDR3 is CASSWGGYNNEQFF. DNA of the CDR3: TGTGCCAGTAGTTGGGGGGGGTACAACAATGAGCAGTTCTTC.

About this clonotype itself: A read error may produce the germline difference seen at one junction end. The chain combines TRBV28 with TRBJ1-5; D is ambiguous. In germline, CDR1 is MDHEN, CDR2 SYDVKM. The CDR3 has 14 residues. The CDR3 loop reads CASSPSTDNQPQRF. In DNA, the CDR3 is TGTGCCAGCAGTCCTTCGACTGACAATCAGCCCCAGCGTTTT.

This clonotype was observed at least ten times. This chain joins TRBV6-1 and TRBJ2-1; 10 bases are a match to TRBD2. Trimming at V came to 4 bases and at J to 10 bases, leaving 10 bases not matched to a gene. This CDR3 has 15 amino acids. In germline, CDR1 is MNHNS, CDR2 SASEGT. The CDR3 DNA is TGTGCCAGCAGTGGACTAGCGGGCACTAGTAACGAGCAGTTCTTC. Residues: CASSGLAGTSNEQFF.

The genes are TRBV20-1 and TRBJ2-1; possibly TRBD1 for D (5 bases). The V gene's germline CDR1 is DFQATT and CDR2 SNEGSKA (reference sequence). The CDR3 has 14 residues. The V end lost 4 bases, the J end lost 8 bases, and 18 bases lay between the germline ends. CDR3 protein: CSAKKAQGSHEQFF. For the CDR3, the DNA is TGCAGTGCTAAAAAGGCGCAGGGTTCGCATGAGCAGTTCTTC.

J is TRBJ1-3 and V is TRBV19; D is perhaps TRBD1 (5 bases). V was cut by 6 bases and J by 0 bases, with 12 bases left in between. Germline CDR1 reads LNHDA; CDR2 reads SQIVND (reference sequence). The CDR3 is 15 amino acids. Here the CDR3 reads CASSDGQLSGNTIYF. CDR3 DNA: TGTGCCAGTAGCGATGGACAACTCTCTGGAAACACCATATATTTT. The variable domain in full, completed from reference TRBV19 and TRBJ1-3, reads DGGITQSPKYLFRKEGQNVTLSCEQNLNHDAMYWYRQDPGQGLRLIYYSQIVNDFQKGDIAEGYSVSREKKESFPLTVTSAQKNPTAFYLCASSDGQLSGNTIYFGEGSWLTVV.

The CDR3 is CASSFSPAGRRDQETQYF. The CDR3, as DNA: TGTGCCAGCAGCTTCTCACCGGCGGGCAGGCGGGACCAAGAGACCCAGTACTTC. The chain carries TRBV5-6 and TRBJ2-5; D perhaps matches TRBD2 (5 bases). Per the germline V gene, CDR1 is SGHDT and CDR2 is YYEEEE. V was cut by 2 bases and J by 0 bases, with 20 bases left in between. The CDR3 length is 18 residues.

The genes are TRBV10-3 and TRBJ1-1; D remains unclear. Trimming stripped 6 bases from V and 0 bases from J, with 11 bases between. The CDR3 has 14 residues. Germline V gives CDR1 ENHRY, CDR2 SYGVKD. For the CDR3, the DNA is TGTGCCATCAGGGCGGGCAGTTTGAACACTGAAGCTTTCTTT. Its translation is CAIRAGSLNTEAFF.

The chain recombines TRBV7-8 with TRBJ1-1; D call uncertain. Germline assignment: CDR1 SGHVS and CDR2 FQNEAQ. Deletions cut 3 bases from V and 1 base from J, with 9 bases between. There are 14 residues in the CDR3. The CDR3 nucleotides are TGTGCCAGCAGCTTTCAGGAGAGGAACACTGAAGCTTTCTTT. Translated, it gives CASSFQERNTEAFF.

The chain joins TRBV24-1 to TRBJ2-3; 8 nucleotides line up with TRBD1. The CDR3 length is 14 residues. CDR1 is KGHDR, CDR2 SFDVKD, per germline. The V and J ends lost 11 bases and 7 bases, in that order; junction bases with no gene match: 13. CDR3 bases: TGTGCCAGCATCCTCGGGACAGGTCTGAATACGCAGTATTTT. Amino acid sequence: CASILGTGLNTQYF.

Many counts were recorded for this clonotype. The V call is TRBV7-9, the J call TRBJ1-1; tentatively, D is TRBD1 (6 bases). Between the trimmed V and J ends, which lost 2 bases and 6 bases, there was a span of 25 bases. Germline V gene sequence: CDR1 SEHNR, CDR2 FQNEAQ (reference sequence). The CDR3 has 18 amino acids. CDR3 DNA: TGTGCCAGCAGCTTATATTCTTGGATTCAGGGGCCTTCCGCTGAAGCTTTCTTT. This sequence encodes CASSLYSWIQGPSAEAFF.

The rearrangement joins TRBV14 to TRBJ1-6, with TRBD1 matching over 8 bases. CDR3 size: 17 residues. The germline gives CDR1 SGHDN, CDR2 FVKESK. With V trimmed by 6 bases and J by 5 bases, 12 bases remained unmatched. The CDR3 spells CASSEGWTGSNNSPLHF. Written as DNA, the CDR3 is TGTGCCAGCAGTGAAGGATGGACAGGGAGTAATAATTCACCCCTCCACTTT.

This clonotype was recorded many times. The rearrangement joins TRBV29-1 to TRBJ1-1; 7 nucleotides match TRBD1. The CDR3 covers 13 residues. Per the germline V gene, CDR1 is SQVTM and CDR2 is ANQGSEA. V gave up 7 bases and J gave up 1 base; unmatched junction bases: 6. This chain's CDR3 is CSGVDRTNTEAFF. CDR3 nucleotides: TGCAGCGGCGTGGACAGGACGAACACTGAAGCTTTCTTT.